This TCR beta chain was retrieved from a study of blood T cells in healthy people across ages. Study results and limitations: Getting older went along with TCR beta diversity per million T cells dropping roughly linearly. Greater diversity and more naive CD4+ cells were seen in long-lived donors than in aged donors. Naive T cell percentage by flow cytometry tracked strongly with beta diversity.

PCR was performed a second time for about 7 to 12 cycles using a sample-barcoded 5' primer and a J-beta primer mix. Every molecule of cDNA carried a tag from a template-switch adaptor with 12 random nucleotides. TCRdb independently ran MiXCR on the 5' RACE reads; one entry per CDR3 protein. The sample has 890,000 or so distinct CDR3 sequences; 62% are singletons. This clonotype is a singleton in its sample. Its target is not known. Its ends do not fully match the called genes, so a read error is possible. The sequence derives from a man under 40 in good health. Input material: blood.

This CDR3 is CASSEEGLYNERFF. The CDR3 coding sequence is TGTGCCAGCAGTGAGGAAGGCCTATACAATGAGCGGTTCTTC. The chain combines TRBV6-4 with TRBJ2-1; D call uncertain. This CDR3 comprises 14 residues. CDR1 is MRHNA and CDR2 is SNTAGT in the germline V gene.